Listed below are T cell receptor beta chains from one sample, sequenced in a study of CD8+ T cells in alopecia areata. Here immunoSEQ multiplex PCR was the method, and the copy in TCRdb shows in-frame clones only, minus some. The repertoire consists of around 80,000 clones, with roughly 51% occurring once and the leading ten covering approximately 5.3%. Sequenced sample: NKG2D-high CD8+ T cells sorted from blood. All receptors come from a human donor with alopecia areata. The CDR3 runs from the conserved cysteine through the conserved F or W. The D gene is left open where the match is weak. Some rows have no size entry. The others give once, few or many, or a class for an expanded clone.

>few|TRBV29-1|TRBD1|TRBJ1-2
TGCAGCGTTGGGACAGGAGATTCCTATGGCTACACCTTC
CSVGTGDSYGYTF
>few|TRBV4-1|NA|TRBJ2-7
TGCGCCAGCAGCCAACCCGGCGACAGCTACGAGCAGTACTTC
CASSQPGDSYEQYF
>NA|TRBV7-8|TRBD2|TRBJ2-1
TGTGCCAGCAGCTTATCGCCGACTAGCTCGAGGGAGCAGTTCTTC
CASSLSPTSSREQFF
>NA|TRBV7-9|NA|TRBJ2-2
TGTGCCAGCAGCTCCCCTTACAAGGAAGGGGAGCTGTTTTTT
CASSSPYKEGELFF
>NA|TRBV13|NA|TRBJ2-5
TGTGCCAGCAGCGAGGGACCGGAGGAGGAGACCCAGTACTTC
CASSEGPEEETQYF
>few|TRBV29-1|NA|TRBJ2-1
TGCAGCGTTGACAGACAAGGAAACAATGAGCAGTTCTTC
CSVDRQGNNEQFF
>once|TRBV2|NA|TRBJ2-3
TGTGCCAGCAGTAGGAGATGGGACACCACAGATACGCAGTATTTT
CASSRRWDTTDTQYF
>few|TRBV25-1|NA|TRBJ2-3
TGTGCCAGCAGTGCAAGGGGACTCCTCGGAGATACGCAGTATTTT
CASSARGLLGDTQYF
>NA|TRBV11-2|TRBD2|TRBJ2-7
TGTGCCAGCAGCGTAGGGAGGGACGGATTCTACGAGCAGTACTTC
CASSVGRDGFYEQYF
>NA|TRBV27|NA|TRBJ1-5
TGTGCCAGCAGTCTCCCGGGTCAGCCCCAGCATTTT
CASSLPGQPQHF
>few|TRBV29-1|NA|TRBJ2-1
TGCAGCGTTGAGGCTAGCCTCAATGAGCAGTTCTTC
CSVEASLNEQFF
>NA|TRBV4-1|NA|TRBJ2-1
TGCGCCAGCAGCCTAGAGGGCGGGGAACCCTCCTACAATGAGCAGTTCTTC
CASSLEGGEPSYNEQFF
>NA|TRBV27|NA|TRBJ1-1
TGTGCCAGCAGAATCGGGGGGACGAACACTGAAGCTTTCTTT
CASRIGGTNTEAFF
>few|TRBV6-5|NA|TRBJ2-7
TGTGCCATCAGTGAGTCAGACAGTGACTACGAGCAGTACTTC
CAISESDSDYEQYF
>NA|TRBV30|NA|TRBJ1-1
TGTGCCTGGACCGGTGGAGACACTGAAGCTTTCTTT
CAWTGGDTEAFF
>NA|TRBV4-1|NA|TRBJ2-6
TGCGCCAGCAGCCAAGTTGGGGGAAACGTCCTGACTTTC
CASSQVGGNVLTF
>NA|TRBV30|NA|TRBJ2-1
TGTGCCTGGAGCACGACACTAAGCTCCTACAATGAGCAGTTCTTC
CAWSTTLSSYNEQFF
>NA|TRBV7-8|NA|TRBJ2-1
TGTGCCAGCAGCTTAGTTTTGTCTGAGCAGTTCTTC
CASSLVLSEQFF
>NA|TRBV30|NA|TRBJ1-1
TGTGCCTGGACGGGGGACTACGCTGAAGCTTTCTTT
CAWTGDYAEAFF
>NA|TRBV25-1|NA|TRBJ2-5
TGTGCCAGCGGGGTTTCGGAGACCCAGTACTTC
CASGVSETQYF
>NA|TRBV5-6|TRBD2|TRBJ2-1
TGTGCCAGCAGCTTGGCCAGTCTAGCGGTGACGGATGAGCAGTTCTTC
CASSLASLAVTDEQFF
>few|TRBV29-1|TRBD2|TRBJ2-3
TGCAGCGTTGAAGGGGGACTAGCGGGAGTCAGCACAGATACGCAGTATTTT
CSVEGGLAGVSTDTQYF